One and the same sample provided the 30 T cell receptor beta chains below, sequenced in a study of cytomegalovirus exposure and HLA in healthy donors. Primers for the PCR totalled 60 Vbeta and 13 Jbeta. The data were produced by immunoSEQ multiplex PCR, yet TCRdb's version contains in-frame clones alone and is incomplete. Here the sample spans roughly 80,000 clones, roughly 80% being singletons. Sequencing was performed on PBMCs. These receptors were taken from a woman in her fifties or sixties in good health and CMV-seropositive.

This sequence joins TRBV27 and TRBJ2-5, with 11 positions matching TRBD1. The CDR3 runs to 15 residues. CDR1 MNHEY and CDR2 SMNVEV come from the germline V gene (reference sequence). V shed 7 bases, J shed 4 bases, and the junction held 8 bases outside the gene matches. Here the CDR3 reads CASTLRTGGSETQYF. As DNA, the CDR3 is TGTGCCAGCACCCTCCGGACAGGGGGCTCAGAGACCCAGTACTTC.

The chain employs TRBV27 and TRBJ2-7, with D possibly matching TRBD1 (5 bases). The CDR3 is made up of 12 amino acids. Germline loops: CDR1 MNHEY, CDR2 SMNVEV (reference sequence). V gave up 11 bases and J gave up 2 bases, with 13 bases separating them. The chain's CDR3 is CASWGNTYEQYF. CDR3 nucleotide sequence: TGTGCCTCTTGGGGCAACACCTACGAGCAGTACTTC.

The rearrangement links TRBV2 to TRBJ2-4; TRBD1 matches at 7 bases. CDR1 is SNHLY, CDR2 FYNNEI, per germline. V shed 6 bases, J shed 0 bases, and the junction held 5 bases outside the gene matches. The CDR3 covers 15 residues. DNA of the CDR3: TGTGCCAGCAGAACGGGACAGATAGCCAAAAACATTCAGTACTTC. Translating it yields CASRTGQIAKNIQYF. Full variable domain (missing parts from reference TRBV2 and TRBJ2-4): EPEVTQTPSHQVTQMGQEVILRCVPISNHLYFYWYRQILGQKVEFLVSFYNNEISEKSEIFDDQFSVERPDGSNFTLKIRSTKLEDSAMYFCASRTGQIAKNIQYFGAGTRLSVL.

This sequence joins TRBV5-1 and TRBJ2-5, with TRBD1 matching 7 bases. CDR3 length: 15 amino acids. V lost 5 bases and J lost 6; bases outside the gene matches: 13. Germline loops: CDR1 SGHRS, CDR2 YFSETQ. This chain's CDR3 is CASSPRGGQAKTQYF. The CDR3 nucleotides read TGCGCCAGCAGTCCGAGAGGGGGCCAGGCAAAGACCCAGTACTTC.

The rearrangement links TRBV30 to TRBJ2-1; D gene uncertain. The CDR3 has 13 residues. Germline values: CDR1 GTSNPN, CDR2 SVGIG (reference sequence). With 7 bases removed from V and 2 bases from J, the gap between germline ends came to 12 bases. DNA of the CDR3: TGTGCCTTTGAGGCGTCAGCCTACAATGAGCAGTTCTTC. Residues: CAFEASAYNEQFF.

This clone was detected a few times. The V call is TRBV7-8, the J call TRBJ2-7, with 7 nucleotides matching TRBD2. Looked up from germline, CDR1 is SGHVS and CDR2 is FQNEAQ. There are 15 residues in the CDR3. Trimming removed 5 bases from V and 0 bases from J; junction bases left unmatched: 7. The CDR3 nucleotides are TGTGCCAGCAGCCCTCTAGCGGTAGCCTCCTACGAGCAGTACTTC. As protein: CASSPLAVASYEQYF.

The gene calls are TRBV5-4 and TRBJ1-1, with TRBD1 matching 7 bases. Trimming at V came to 5 bases and at J to 5 bases, leaving 9 bases not matched to a gene. Per the germline V gene, CDR1 is SGHNT and CDR2 is YYREEE (reference sequence). This CDR3 contains 14 residues. The CDR3 protein is CASSRDRAGTEAFF. The CDR3 DNA sequence: TGTGCCAGCAGTCGCGACAGGGCAGGTACTGAAGCTTTCTTT.

This chain connects TRBV5-6 to TRBJ2-7, with 9 bases matching TRBD1. The CDR3 is 16 residues long. The germline gives CDR1 SGHDT, CDR2 YYEEEE. Trimming removed 5 bases from V and 3 bases from J; junction bases left unmatched: 12. The CDR3 sequence is CASSRLRDRAYYEQYF. CDR3 nucleotides: TGTGCCAGCAGTCGCCTCCGGGACAGGGCCTACTACGAGCAGTACTTC.

The rearrangement uses TRBV5-1 and TRBJ2-1; D is perhaps TRBD1 (7 bases). Trimming removed 4 bases from V and 3 bases from J, with 17 bases in between. Germline assignment: CDR1 SGHRS and CDR2 YFSETQ. The CDR3 contains 16 residues. Written as DNA, the CDR3 is TGCGCCAGCAGCACCGGACAGGACTATTTCTACAATGAGCAGTTCTTC. It codes for CASSTGQDYFYNEQFF.

Concerning this clone itself: The germline gene is not matched at one end of the junction; a read error may be the cause. The J gene is TRBJ2-5, the V gene TRBV7-7; 7 bases agree with TRBD1. Per the germline V gene, CDR1 is SSHAT and CDR2 is FNYEAQ (reference sequence). The CDR3 spans 12 residues. CDR3 bases: TGTGCTAGCAGCTCTTACCGGGACAGCATCCACTTC. The encoded protein is CASSSYRDSIHF. Full variable domain (rest looked up from reference TRBV7-7 and TRBJ2-5): GAGVSQSPRYKVTKRGQDVTLRCDPISSHATLYWYQQALGQGPEFLTYFNYEAQPDKSGLPSDRFSAERPEGSISTLTIQRTEQRDSAMYRCASSSYRDSIHFGPGTRLLVL.

The rearrangement joins TRBV10-3 to TRBJ2-6; 8 positions agree with TRBD1. The CDR3 contains 17 residues. The J segment lost 3 bases and the V segment lost 6 bases, leaving 10 bases of the junction unmatched. Germline values: CDR1 ENHRY, CDR2 SYGVKD. The CDR3 loop reads CAISAGQGAGGANVLTF. CDR3 nucleotide sequence: TGTGCCATCAGCGCGGGGCAGGGGGCGGGTGGGGCCAACGTCCTGACTTTC.

CDR3 nucleotide sequence: TGTGCCAGCTCGGGAGGAGGCGATGAGCAGTTCTTC. Protein: CASSGGGDEQFF. The chain joins TRBV18 to TRBJ2-1, with D possibly being TRBD2 (6 bases). The CDR3 length is 12 residues. From germline, CDR1 is KGHSH and CDR2 LQKENI. V lost 6 bases and J 8 bases, leaving 11 bases between the germline ends.

The chain combines TRBV6-1 with TRBJ2-7; 8 bases are a match to TRBD1. Germline lookup yields CDR1 MNHNS and CDR2 SASEGT. This CDR3 is 13 amino acids long. The V gene end was trimmed by 8 bases and the J gene end by 3 bases; junction bases not matched to a gene: 6. CDR3 sequence (DNA): TGTGCCAGCGGGGACAGGTCGAACTACGAGCAGTACTTC. Protein product: CASGDRSNYEQYF.

The CDR3 region has the DNA TGTGCCAGCAGCTTAGGGGGAGACGAGCAGTACTTC. It encodes CASSLGGDEQYF. This chain connects TRBV7-9 to TRBJ2-7; D is perhaps TRBD2 (5 bases). The germline V gene encodes CDR1 SEHNR and CDR2 FQNEAQ (reference sequence). Trimming left V 1 base short and J 5 bases short, with 6 bases between. The CDR3 is 12 amino acids.

The chain has TRBV5-4 and TRBJ2-2; 10 bases are shared with TRBD2. This CDR3 spans 16 amino acids. V lost 3 bases and J lost 9; bases outside the gene matches: 11. Germline V gives CDR1 SGHNT, CDR2 YYREEE (reference sequence). The CDR3: CASSYTEAGGRRELFF. The CDR3 DNA follows: TGTGCCAGCAGCTATACTGAAGCGGGAGGGCGTCGGGAGCTGTTTTTT.

V gene TRBV4-2 combines with J gene TRBJ1-5; TRBD1 might be the D (5 bases). V lost 4 bases and J lost 5, with 15 bases in between. The CDR3 sequence is 15 residues long. In germline, CDR1 is LGHNA, CDR2 YNFKEQ. This CDR3 reads CASSPSGGGDQPQHF. The CDR3, as DNA: TGTGCCAGCAGCCCAAGCGGGGGAGGTGATCAGCCCCAGCATTTT.

This clone was picked up one time. The V and J genes are TRBV19 and TRBJ2-7, with 10 positions matching TRBD2. J lost 6 bases, V lost 3 bases, and 8 bases had no gene match. From germline, CDR1 is LNHDA and CDR2 SQIVND (reference sequence). The CDR3 is 15 amino acids. CDR3 region: CASSIRLAGAPEQYF. The CDR3 nucleotides are TGTGCCAGTAGTATTCGGCTAGCGGGAGCCCCCGAGCAGTACTTC. Combining the CDR3 with reference TRBV19 and TRBJ2-7 gives the whole variable domain DGGITQSPKYLFRKEGQNVTLSCEQNLNHDAMYWYRQDPGQGLRLIYYSQIVNDFQKGDIAEGYSVSREKKESFPLTVTSAQKNPTAFYLCASSIRLAGAPEQYFGPGTRLTVT.

For the CDR3, the DNA is TGTGCCAGCAGCTTGAGGATCACAGGGGGGACCGGGGAGCTGTTTTTT. Translating it yields CASSLRITGGTGELFF. The chain joins TRBV5-6 to TRBJ2-2; 8 nucleotides match TRBD1. Germline V CDR1 and CDR2: SGHDT, YYEEEE. Trimming at V came to 1 base and at J to 5 bases, leaving 7 bases not matched to a gene. This CDR3 is 16 amino acids long. The variable domain in full, with the rest retrieved from reference TRBV5-6 and TRBJ2-2, is DAGVTQSPTHLIKTRGQQVTLRCSPKSGHDTVSWYQQALGQGPQFIFQYYEEEERQRGNFPDRFSGHQFPNYSSELNVNALLLGDSALYLCASSLRITGGTGELFFGEGSRLTVL.

A few counts support this clone. For the CDR3, the DNA is TGTGCCACCGGAGAGGGGGGGAGCAATCAGCCCCAGCATTTT. Protein sequence: CATGEGGSNQPQHF. The genes are TRBV15 and TRBJ1-5; tentative D call: TRBD1 (6 bases). The length of the CDR3 is 14 residues. V lost 8 bases and J 1 base, leaving 12 bases between the germline ends. Germline loops: CDR1 LNHNV, CDR2 YYDKDF (reference sequence).

The V and J genes are TRBV30 and TRBJ1-1; TRBD1 is a possible D gene (6 bases). This CDR3 contains 13 residues. The germline V gene has CDR1 GTSNPN and CDR2 SVGIG (reference sequence). Deletions cut 7 bases from V and 1 base from J, with 13 bases between. For the CDR3, the DNA is TGTGCCTTCCGAAAAGGGGGGAACACTGAAGCTTTCTTT. This gives the protein CAFRKGGNTEAFF. The variable domain in full, completed from reference TRBV30 and TRBJ1-1, reads SQTIHQWPATLVQPVGSPLSLECTVEGTSNPNLYWYRQAAGRGLQLLFYSVGIGQISSEVPQNLSASRPQDRQFILSSKKLLLSDSGFYLCAFRKGGNTEAFFGQGTRLTVV.

The chain is built from TRBV7-9 and TRBJ1-1; D unresolved. V was clipped by 0 bases and J by 10 bases, with 15 bases between them. The germline CDR1 and CDR2 sequences are SEHNR and FQNEAQ (reference sequence). This CDR3 region has 14 residues. The CDR3: CASSLAGQTYRAFF. The CDR3 DNA reads TGTGCCAGCAGCTTAGCGGGCCAGACATATAGAGCTTTCTTT.

This chain links TRBV19 with TRBJ1-1, with no clear D. Germline values: CDR1 LNHDA, CDR2 SQIVND (reference sequence). CDR3 length equals 15 residues. V gave up 1 base and J gave up 3 bases, with 12 bases separating them. CDR3 residues: CASSIGGLTDTEAFF. CDR3 DNA sequence: TGTGCCAGTAGTATAGGAGGCCTGACGGACACTGAAGCTTTCTTT. The full variable domain, in which reference TRBV19 and TRBJ1-1 provide the parts outside the CDR3, is DGGITQSPKYLFRKEGQNVTLSCEQNLNHDAMYWYRQDPGQGLRLIYYSQIVNDFQKGDIAEGYSVSREKKESFPLTVTSAQKNPTAFYLCASSIGGLTDTEAFFGQGTRLTVV.

This clone was recorded once. The CDR3 spells CAFRGPNTGELFF. In nucleotides, the CDR3 is TGTGCCTTCCGGGGTCCGAACACCGGGGAGCTGTTTTTT. The gene calls are TRBV18 and TRBJ2-2; weak D call: TRBD2 (5 bases). V was cut by 11 bases and J by 0 bases, with 10 bases left in between. Germline V gives CDR1 KGHSH, CDR2 LQKENI. The CDR3 extends over 13 amino acids.

The chain recombines TRBV29-1 with TRBJ2-6; 10 bases are shared with TRBD1. Per germline, CDR1 SQVTM and CDR2 ANQGSEA. J was trimmed by 1 base and V by 6 bases; bases with no gene match: 12. This CDR3 has 18 amino acids. The CDR3 loop reads CSVLPLDRGLSGANVLTF. In DNA, the CDR3 is TGCAGCGTCCTACCCCTCGACAGGGGGCTATCTGGGGCCAACGTCCTGACTTTC. The full variable domain, in which reference TRBV29-1 and TRBJ2-6 provide the parts outside the CDR3, is SAVISQKPSRDICQRGTSLTIQCQVDSQVTMMFWYRQQPGQSLTLIATANQGSEATYESGFVIDKFPISRPNLTFSTLTVSNMSPEDSSIYLCSVLPLDRGLSGANVLTFGAGSRLTVL.

CDR3 sequence reads: CASSLGQGPDTQYF. CDR3 bases: TGTGCCAGCAGTTTGGGACAGGGCCCAGATACGCAGTATTTT. The chain has TRBV27 and TRBJ2-3, with 9 bases matching TRBD1. Germline V gives CDR1 MNHEY, CDR2 SMNVEV (reference sequence). There are 14 residues in the CDR3. V gave up 3 bases and J gave up 4 bases; unmatched junction bases: 2.

This clone was observed a handful of times. The chain is built from TRBV10-3 and TRBJ2-2; the D gene is possibly TRBD2 (6 bases). Germline V lookup: CDR1 ENHRY, CDR2 SYGVKD. Trimming left V 5 bases short and J 4 bases short, with 14 bases between. The CDR3 contains 15 residues. For the CDR3, the DNA is TGTGCCATCAGTCTCGGGGAGGCCTCCACCGGGGAGCTGTTTTTT. The encoded protein is CAISLGEASTGELFF.

The chain is built from TRBV5-4 and TRBJ2-7; 8 bases map to TRBD1. V was pared by 2 bases and J by 5 bases, with 3 bases of the junction left unmatched. CDR3 length equals 13 residues. Per germline, CDR1 SGHNT and CDR2 YYREEE (reference sequence). CDR3 in DNA: TGTGCCAGCAGCTTAGGACAGGGCGACGAGCAGTACTTC. It specifies CASSLGQGDEQYF.

V gene TRBV29-1 combines with J gene TRBJ1-5, with 7 bases identical to TRBD1. V was pared by 3 bases and J by 5 bases, with 7 bases of the junction left unmatched. CDR1 and CDR2 from the germline V gene are SQVTM and ANQGSEA. This CDR3 contains 14 residues. The CDR3 sequence: CSVEIGGVDQPQHF. The CDR3 DNA reads as TGCAGCGTTGAGATAGGGGGCGTTGATCAGCCCCAGCATTTT.

The chain combines TRBV6-5 with TRBJ2-1; 8 bases agree with TRBD2. This CDR3 spans 15 amino acids. The junction had 7 bases not matched to a gene; V was cut back by 4 bases and J by 5 bases. Germline V gene sequence: CDR1 MNHEY, CDR2 SVGAGI. The CDR3 DNA is TGTGCCAGCAGTTCCTGGGAAGCGGGAGACAATGAGCAGTTCTTC. Translated: CASSSWEAGDNEQFF.

The rearrangement links TRBV4-2 to TRBJ2-3; the D is unclear. V was pared by 4 bases and J by 0 bases, with 11 bases between. Germline loops: CDR1 LGHNA, CDR2 YNFKEQ. The CDR3 has 15 residues. The CDR3 spells CASSPDPFSTDTQYF. The CDR3 DNA is TGTGCCAGCAGCCCAGACCCATTTAGCACAGATACGCAGTATTTT.